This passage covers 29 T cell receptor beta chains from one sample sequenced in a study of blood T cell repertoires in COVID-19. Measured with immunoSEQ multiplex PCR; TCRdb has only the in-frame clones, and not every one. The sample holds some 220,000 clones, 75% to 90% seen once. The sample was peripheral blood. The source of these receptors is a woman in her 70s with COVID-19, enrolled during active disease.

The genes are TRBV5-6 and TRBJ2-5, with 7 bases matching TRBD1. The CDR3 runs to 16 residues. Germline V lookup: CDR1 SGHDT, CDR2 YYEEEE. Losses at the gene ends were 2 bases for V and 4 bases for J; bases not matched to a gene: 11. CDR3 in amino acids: CASSFMLRGKVETQYF. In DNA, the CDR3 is TGTGCCAGCAGCTTCATGCTCAGGGGGAAGGTAGAGACCCAGTACTTC.

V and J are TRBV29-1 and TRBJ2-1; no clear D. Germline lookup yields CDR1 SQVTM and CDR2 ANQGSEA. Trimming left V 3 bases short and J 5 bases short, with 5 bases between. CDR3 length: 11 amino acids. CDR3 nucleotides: TGCAGCGTTGAGTATAACAATGAGCAGTTCTTC. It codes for CSVEYNNEQFF.

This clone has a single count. The CDR3, as DNA: TGTGCCAGCAGTTCAACAAAGACAGGGGCGAGGGGCTACACCTTC. Translated: CASSSTKTGARGYTF. The chain couples TRBV27 to TRBJ1-2; 8 bases are a match to TRBD1. The germline CDR1 and CDR2 sequences are MNHEY and SMNVEV (reference sequence). The trim removed 4 bases at V and 8 bases at J, leaving 12 bases unmatched. The CDR3 has 15 amino acids.

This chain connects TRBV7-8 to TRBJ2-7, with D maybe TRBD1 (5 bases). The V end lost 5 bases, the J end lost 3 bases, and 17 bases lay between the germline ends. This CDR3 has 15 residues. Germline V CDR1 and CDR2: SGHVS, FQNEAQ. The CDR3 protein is CASSPPVQGSYEQYF. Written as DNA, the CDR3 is TGTGCCAGCAGCCCCCCCGTCCAGGGAAGCTACGAGCAGTACTTC.

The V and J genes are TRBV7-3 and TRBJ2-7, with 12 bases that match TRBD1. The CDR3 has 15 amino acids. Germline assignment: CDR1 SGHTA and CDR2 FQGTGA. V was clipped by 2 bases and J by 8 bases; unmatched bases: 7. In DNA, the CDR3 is TGTGCCAGCAGCTTAGGGCCGGGGACAGGGGGCCAGCAGTACTTC. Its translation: CASSLGPGTGGQQYF.

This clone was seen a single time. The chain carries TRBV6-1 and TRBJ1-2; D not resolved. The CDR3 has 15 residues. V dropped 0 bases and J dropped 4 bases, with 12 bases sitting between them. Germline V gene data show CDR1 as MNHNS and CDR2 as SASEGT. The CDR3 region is CASSEAAGPLYGYTF. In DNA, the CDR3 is TGTGCCAGCAGTGAAGCGGCAGGCCCACTCTATGGCTACACCTTC.

CDR3 coding DNA: TGTGCCAGTAGTAAAAGCACAGGGAACCAAGAGACCCAGTACTTC. Protein: CASSKSTGNQETQYF. The V and J genes are TRBV19 and TRBJ2-5, with D tentatively TRBD1 (6 bases). Deletions cut 4 bases from V and 0 bases from J, with 12 bases between. The CDR3 runs 15 residues. From germline, CDR1 is LNHDA and CDR2 SQIVND (reference sequence).

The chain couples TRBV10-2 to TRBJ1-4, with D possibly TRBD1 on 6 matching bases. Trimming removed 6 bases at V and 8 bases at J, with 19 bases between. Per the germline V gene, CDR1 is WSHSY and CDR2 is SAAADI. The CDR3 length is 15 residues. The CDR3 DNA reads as TGCGCCAGCAGCGGGCACAGGGTGAATATCGAAAAACTGTTTTTT. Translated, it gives CASSGHRVNIEKLFF.

The CDR3: CASSPRGGIYEQYF. The CDR3, as DNA: TGTGCCAGCAGCCCACGGGGAGGGATCTACGAGCAGTACTTC. The J gene is TRBJ2-7, the V gene TRBV6-5, with 7 bases identical to TRBD2. Germline trimming cut 6 bases from V and 3 bases from J; bases unmatched to any gene: 8. The CDR3 is 14 residues long. In germline, CDR1 is MNHEY, CDR2 SVGAGI.

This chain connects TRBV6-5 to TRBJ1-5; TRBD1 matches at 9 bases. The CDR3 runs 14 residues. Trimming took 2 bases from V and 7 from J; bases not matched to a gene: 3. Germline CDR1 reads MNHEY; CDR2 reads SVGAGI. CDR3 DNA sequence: TGTGCCAGCAGTTACGCGGACAGGGGACAGCCCCAGCATTTT. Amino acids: CASSYADRGQPQHF.

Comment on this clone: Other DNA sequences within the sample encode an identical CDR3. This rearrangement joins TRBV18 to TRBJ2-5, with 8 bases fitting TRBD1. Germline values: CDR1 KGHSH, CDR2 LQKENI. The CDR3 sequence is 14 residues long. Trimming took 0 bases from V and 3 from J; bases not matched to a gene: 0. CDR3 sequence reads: CASSPPTGEETQYF. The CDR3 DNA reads TGTGCCAGCTCACCACCGACAGGGGAAGAGACCCAGTACTTC.

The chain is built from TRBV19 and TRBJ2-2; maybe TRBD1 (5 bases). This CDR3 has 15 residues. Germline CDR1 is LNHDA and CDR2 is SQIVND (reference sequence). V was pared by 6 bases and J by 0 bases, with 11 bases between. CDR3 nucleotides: TGTGCCAGTAGGACGCAGGGTACGAACACCGGGGAGCTGTTTTTT. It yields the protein CASRTQGTNTGELFF.

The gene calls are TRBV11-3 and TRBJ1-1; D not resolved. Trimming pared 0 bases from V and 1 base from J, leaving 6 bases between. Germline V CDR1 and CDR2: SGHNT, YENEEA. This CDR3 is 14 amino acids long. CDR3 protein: CASSLDAGNTEAFF. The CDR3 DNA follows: TGTGCCAGCAGCTTAGATGCGGGGAACACTGAAGCTTTCTTT.

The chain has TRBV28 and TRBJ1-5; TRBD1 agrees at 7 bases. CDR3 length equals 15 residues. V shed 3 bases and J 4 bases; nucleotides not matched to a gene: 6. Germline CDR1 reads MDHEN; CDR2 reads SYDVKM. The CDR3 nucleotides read TGTGCCAGCAGTTTCCCCAGGGGGGATAATCAGCCCCAGCATTTT. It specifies CASSFPRGDNQPQHF.

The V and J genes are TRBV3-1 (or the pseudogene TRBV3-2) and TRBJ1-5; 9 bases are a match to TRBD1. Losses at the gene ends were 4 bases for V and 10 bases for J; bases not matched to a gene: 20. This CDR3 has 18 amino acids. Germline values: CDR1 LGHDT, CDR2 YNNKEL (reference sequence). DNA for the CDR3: TGTGCCAGCAGCCTGTTATACCGGGACAGGGAGGCTATGAGCCCCCAGCATTTT. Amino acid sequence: CASSLLYRDREAMSPQHF.

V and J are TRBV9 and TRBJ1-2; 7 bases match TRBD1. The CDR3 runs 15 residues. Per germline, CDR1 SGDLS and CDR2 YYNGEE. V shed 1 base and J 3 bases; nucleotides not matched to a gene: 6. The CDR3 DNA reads TGTGCCAGCAGCGTATCCGACAGGGTTGACTATGGCTACACCTTC. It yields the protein CASSVSDRVDYGYTF.

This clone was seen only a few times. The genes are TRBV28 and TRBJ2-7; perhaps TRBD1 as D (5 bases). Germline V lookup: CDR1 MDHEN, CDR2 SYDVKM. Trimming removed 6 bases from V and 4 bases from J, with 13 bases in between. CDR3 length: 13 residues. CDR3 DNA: TGTGCCAGCAGCCTTGACAGTTATTACGAGCAGTACTTC. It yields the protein CASSLDSYYEQYF.

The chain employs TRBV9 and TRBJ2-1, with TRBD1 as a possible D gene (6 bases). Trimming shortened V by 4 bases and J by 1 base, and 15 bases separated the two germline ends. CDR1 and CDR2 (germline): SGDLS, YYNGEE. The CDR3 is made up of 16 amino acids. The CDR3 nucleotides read TGTGCCAGCAGCTCTTTGATGGGGACATCCTACAATGAGCAGTTCTTC. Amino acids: CASSSLMGTSYNEQFF.

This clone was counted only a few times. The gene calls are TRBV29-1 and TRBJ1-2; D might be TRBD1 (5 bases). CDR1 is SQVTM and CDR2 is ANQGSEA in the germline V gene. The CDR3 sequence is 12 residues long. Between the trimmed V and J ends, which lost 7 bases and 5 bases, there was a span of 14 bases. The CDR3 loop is CSAAQRGYGYTF. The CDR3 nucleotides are TGCAGCGCTGCTCAAAGGGGATATGGCTACACCTTC.

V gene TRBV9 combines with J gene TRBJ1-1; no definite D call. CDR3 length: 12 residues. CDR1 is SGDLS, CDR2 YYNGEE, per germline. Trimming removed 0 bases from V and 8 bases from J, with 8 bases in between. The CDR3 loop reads CASSVGGGEAFF. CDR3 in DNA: TGTGCCAGCAGCGTAGGAGGAGGGGAAGCTTTCTTT.

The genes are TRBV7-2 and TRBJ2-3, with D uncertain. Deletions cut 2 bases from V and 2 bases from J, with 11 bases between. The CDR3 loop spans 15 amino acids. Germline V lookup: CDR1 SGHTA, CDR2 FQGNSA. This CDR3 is CASSLNGRSTDTQYF. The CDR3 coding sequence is TGTGCCAGCAGCTTAAATGGGCGATCCACAGATACGCAGTATTTT.

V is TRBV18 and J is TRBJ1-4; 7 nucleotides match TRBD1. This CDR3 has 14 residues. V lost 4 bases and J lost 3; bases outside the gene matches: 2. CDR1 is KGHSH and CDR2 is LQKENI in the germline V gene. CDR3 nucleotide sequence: TGTGCCAGCTCACGGGACAGTTCTAATGAAAAACTGTTTTTT. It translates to CASSRDSSNEKLFF.

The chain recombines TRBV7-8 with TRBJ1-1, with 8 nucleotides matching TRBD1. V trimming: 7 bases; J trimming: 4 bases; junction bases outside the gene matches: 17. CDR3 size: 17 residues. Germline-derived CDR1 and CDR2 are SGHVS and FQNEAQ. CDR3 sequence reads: CASTSNDRQGFGTEAFF. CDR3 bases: TGTGCCAGCACCTCCAACGATAGACAGGGGTTCGGCACTGAAGCTTTCTTT.

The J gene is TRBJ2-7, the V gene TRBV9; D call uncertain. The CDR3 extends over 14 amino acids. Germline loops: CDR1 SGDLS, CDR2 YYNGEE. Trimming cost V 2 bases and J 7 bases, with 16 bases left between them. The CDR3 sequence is CASSVLGSPHEQYF. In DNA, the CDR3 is TGTGCCAGCAGCGTTCTGGGCAGCCCCCATGAGCAGTACTTC. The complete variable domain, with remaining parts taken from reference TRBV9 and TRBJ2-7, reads DSGVTQTPKHLITATGQRVTLRCSPRSGDLSVYWYQQSLDQGLQFLIQYYNGEERAKGNILERFSAQQFPDLHSELNLSSLELGDSALYFCASSVLGSPHEQYFGPGTRLTVT.

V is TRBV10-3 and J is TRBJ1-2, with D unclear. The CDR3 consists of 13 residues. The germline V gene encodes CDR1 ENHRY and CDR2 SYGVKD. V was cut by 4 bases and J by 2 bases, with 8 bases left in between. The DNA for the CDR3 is TGTGCCATCAGTGGAGGAGAAAACTATGGCTACACCTTC. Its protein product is CAISGGENYGYTF.

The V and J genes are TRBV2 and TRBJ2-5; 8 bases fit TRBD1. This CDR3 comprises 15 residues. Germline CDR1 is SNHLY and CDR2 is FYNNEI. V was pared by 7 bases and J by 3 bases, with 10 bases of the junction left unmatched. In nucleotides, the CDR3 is TGTGCCAGCATGGCCCAGGGGGCAAAGGAAGAGACCCAGTACTTC. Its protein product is CASMAQGAKEETQYF.

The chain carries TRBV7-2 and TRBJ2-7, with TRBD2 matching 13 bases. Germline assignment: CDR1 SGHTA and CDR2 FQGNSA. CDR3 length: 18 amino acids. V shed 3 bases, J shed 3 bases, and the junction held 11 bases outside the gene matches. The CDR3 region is CASSFKTSGRVGGYEQYF. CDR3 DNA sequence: TGTGCCAGCAGCTTTAAAACTAGCGGGAGGGTAGGAGGCTACGAGCAGTACTTC.

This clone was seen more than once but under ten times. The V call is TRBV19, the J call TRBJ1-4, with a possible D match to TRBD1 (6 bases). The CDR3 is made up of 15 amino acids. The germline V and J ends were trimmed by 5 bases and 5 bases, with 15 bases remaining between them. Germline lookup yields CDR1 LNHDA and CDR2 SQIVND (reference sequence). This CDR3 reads CASSARQVGNEKLFF. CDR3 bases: TGTGCCAGTAGTGCCCGACAGGTGGGAAATGAAAAACTGTTTTTT.

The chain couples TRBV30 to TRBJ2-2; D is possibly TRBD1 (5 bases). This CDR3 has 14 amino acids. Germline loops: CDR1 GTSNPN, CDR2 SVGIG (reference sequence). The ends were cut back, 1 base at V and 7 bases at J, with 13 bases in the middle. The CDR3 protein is CAWSAWGSNGELFF. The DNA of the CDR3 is TGTGCCTGGAGTGCATGGGGCTCGAACGGGGAGCTGTTTTTT.